The next 28 T cell receptor beta chains were all read from a single sample in a study of T cells in tuberculosis. The protocol was immunoSEQ multiplex PCR, while the TCRdb copy is restricted to in-frame clones and leaves out a portion. The sample lists under 45,000 clones; roughly 92% were seen once. Sample: PBMCs. These receptors all come from a donor between 5 and 29 years old with latent tuberculosis or without tuberculosis infection.

In DNA, the CDR3 is TGCGCCACCTTGACCCGGGACTACGGCGAGCAGTTCTTC. The encoded protein is CATLTRDYGEQFF. The chain combines TRBV10-1 with TRBJ2-1, with TRBD2 matching 7 bases. The V gene end was trimmed by 10 bases and the J gene end by 10 bases; junction bases not matched to a gene: 13. The CDR3 loop spans 13 amino acids. Looked up from germline, CDR1 is WNHNN and CDR2 is SYGVQD (reference sequence).

The chain has TRBV4-1 and TRBJ2-7; D is perhaps TRBD2 (5 bases). Per the germline V gene, CDR1 is MGHRA and CDR2 is YSYEKL. CDR3 length: 13 residues. V lost 4 bases, J lost 9 bases, and 16 bases lay in between. The CDR3 sequence is CASSPVGVKAQYF. CDR3 nucleotide sequence: TGCGCCAGCAGCCCGGTGGGAGTAAAGGCGCAGTACTTC.

The rearrangement uses TRBV9 and TRBJ2-2, with no clear D. V dropped 3 bases and J dropped 6 bases, with 9 bases sitting between them. Germline CDR1 and CDR2: SGDLS and YYNGEE. The CDR3 runs 13 residues. CDR3 region: CASSDQRPGELFF. The CDR3, as DNA: TGTGCCAGCAGCGATCAGCGCCCCGGGGAGCTGTTTTTT.

CDR3 protein: CASSLGRDAGSYEQFF. The CDR3 region has the DNA TGTGCCAGCAGCTTAGGGCGGGACGCGGGGTCGTATGAGCAGTTCTTC. This rearrangement joins TRBV11-3 to TRBJ2-1; possible D gene TRBD2, 6 bases. Germline V CDR1 and CDR2: SGHNT, YENEEA. The CDR3 totals 16 residues. V was shortened by 1 base and J by 8 bases, with 18 bases between the two germline ends.

This clone was recorded only once. The chain is built from TRBV4-1 and TRBJ2-7, with D maybe TRBD1 (6 bases). CDR1 and CDR2 (germline): MGHRA, YSYEKL. The CDR3 contains 13 residues. The V gene lost 4 bases and the J gene lost 2 bases, with 9 bases spanning the gap. This chain's CDR3 is CASSPRQAYEQYF. The CDR3 nucleotides read TGCGCCAGCAGCCCCAGACAGGCCTACGAGCAGTACTTC.

This chain links TRBV7-6 with TRBJ2-7; D remains unclear. The CDR3 has 14 amino acids. V dropped 5 bases and J dropped 0 bases, with 11 bases sitting between them. Germline lookup yields CDR1 SGHVS and CDR2 FNYEAQ. The CDR3 here is CASSRRGVSYEQYF. The CDR3, as DNA: TGTGCCAGCAGCCGCCGAGGAGTCTCCTACGAGCAGTACTTC. Drawing the rest from reference TRBV7-6 and TRBJ2-7, the complete variable domain is GAGVSQSPRYKVTKRGQDVALRCDPISGHVSLYWYRQALGQGPEFLTYFNYEAQQDKSGLPNDRFSAERPEGSISTLTIQRTEQRDSAMYRCASSRRGVSYEQYFGPGTRLTVT.

This chain connects TRBV10-3 to TRBJ2-2; D is uncertain. This CDR3 has 14 amino acids. Trimming cost V 4 bases and J 6 bases, with 12 bases left between them. CDR1 ENHRY and CDR2 SYGVKD come from the germline V gene. The CDR3 sequence is CAISGGRSAGELFF. DNA of the CDR3: TGTGCCATCAGTGGCGGAAGAAGCGCCGGGGAGCTGTTTTTT.

This rearrangement joins TRBV7-9 to TRBJ2-7, with 7 bases that match TRBD2. V lost 6 bases to trimming and J lost 2 bases; unmatched junction nucleotides: 19. The CDR3 length is 18 residues. Per the germline V gene, CDR1 is SEHNR and CDR2 is FQNEAQ (reference sequence). In nucleotides, the CDR3 is TGTGCCAGCAGTTCGGGGGGATTGAGGGGTGTTGTTGCCTACGAGCAGTACTTC. Translation gives CASSSGGLRGVVAYEQYF.

The V gene is TRBV19, the J gene TRBJ1-5; D may be TRBD1 (5 bases). Germline-derived CDR1 and CDR2 are LNHDA and SQIVND (reference sequence). V lost 5 bases, J lost 0 bases, and 11 bases lay in between. The CDR3 consists of 15 residues. This CDR3 reads CASSLQASSNQPQHF. The CDR3 bases are TGTGCCAGTAGTTTACAGGCCAGTAGCAATCAGCCCCAGCATTTT. The whole variable domain, remainder taken from reference TRBV19 and TRBJ1-5, is DGGITQSPKYLFRKEGQNVTLSCEQNLNHDAMYWYRQDPGQGLRLIYYSQIVNDFQKGDIAEGYSVSREKKESFPLTVTSAQKNPTAFYLCASSLQASSNQPQHFGDGTRLSIL.

The chain employs TRBV7-2 and TRBJ2-1; a weak D match, TRBD1 (6 bases). CDR1 and CDR2 from the germline V gene are SGHTA and FQGNSA. CDR3 length: 12 amino acids. Trimming left V 6 bases short and J 10 bases short, with 13 bases between. This CDR3 reads CASSLPRGEQFF. The DNA for the CDR3 is TGTGCCAGCAGTCTACCTAGGGGGGAGCAGTTCTTC.

The rearrangement links TRBV5-1 to TRBJ2-1, with D unclear. This CDR3 spans 11 amino acids. V was trimmed by 5 bases and J by 7 bases, leaving 7 bases between them. In germline, CDR1 is SGHRS, CDR2 YFSETQ. The CDR3 protein is CASRALNEQFF. CDR3 DNA sequence: TGCGCCAGCAGGGCCCTGAATGAGCAGTTCTTC.

The gene calls are TRBV6-6 and TRBJ1-4; D is unclear. V was clipped by 4 bases and J by 3 bases, with 9 bases between them. There are 14 residues in the CDR3. CDR1 MNHNY and CDR2 SVGAGI come from the germline V gene (reference sequence). CDR3 in amino acids: CASSFLQSNEKLFF. DNA for the CDR3: TGTGCCAGCAGTTTTCTTCAGTCTAATGAAAAACTGTTTTTT.

The chain is built from TRBV6-6 and TRBJ1-1; D is perhaps TRBD1 (6 bases). CDR1 and CDR2 from the germline V gene are MNHNY and SVGAGI (reference sequence). The CDR3 loop spans 14 amino acids. V lost 7 bases, J lost 4 bases, and 16 bases lay in between. The CDR3 DNA reads as TGTGCCAGCACCCCGCGGGGGCTAGGCACTGAAGCTTTCTTT. It translates to CASTPRGLGTEAFF.

The V gene is TRBV29-1, the J gene TRBJ2-1, with 7 positions matching TRBD1. CDR3 length: 15 residues. Trimming took 0 bases from V and 6 from J; bases not matched to a gene: 8. Germline V gene data show CDR1 as SQVTM and CDR2 as ANQGSEA. The CDR3 bases are TGCAGCGTTGAAGATCCCGGGACAGTCCTCAATGAGCAGTTCTTC. As protein: CSVEDPGTVLNEQFF.

The chain combines TRBV5-6 with TRBJ1-1; D gene uncertain. This CDR3 region has 13 residues. The germline gives CDR1 SGHDT, CDR2 YYEEEE. Between the trimmed V and J ends, which lost 1 base and 2 bases, there was a span of 6 bases. The CDR3 spells CASSLLFNTEAFF. CDR3 DNA: TGTGCCAGCAGCTTGCTGTTTAACACTGAAGCTTTCTTT. The variable domain in full, with the rest retrieved from reference TRBV5-6 and TRBJ1-1, is DAGVTQSPTHLIKTRGQQVTLRCSPKSGHDTVSWYQQALGQGPQFIFQYYEEEERQRGNFPDRFSGHQFPNYSSELNVNALLLGDSALYLCASSLLFNTEAFFGQGTRLTVV.

J is TRBJ1-6 and V is TRBV2, with a possible D match to TRBD1 (5 bases). The germline V gene encodes CDR1 SNHLY and CDR2 FYNNEI. V dropped 4 bases and J dropped 0 bases, with 10 bases sitting between them. The length of the CDR3 is 16 residues. The CDR3 sequence: CASSARQNSYNSPLHF. The CDR3 nucleotides read TGTGCCAGCAGTGCACGACAGAACTCCTATAATTCACCCCTCCACTTT.

The V and J genes are TRBV7-8 and TRBJ1-5; 11 nucleotides agree with TRBD1. Germline lookup yields CDR1 SGHVS and CDR2 FQNEAQ. This CDR3 comprises 15 residues. Trimming at V came to 4 bases and at J to 7 bases, leaving 6 bases not matched to a gene. CDR3 DNA: TGTGCCAGCAGCTCCGGACAGGGGGCAGGACAGCCCCAGCATTTT. The encoded protein is CASSSGQGAGQPQHF.

This clone has a handful of counts. This chain joins TRBV2 and TRBJ1-5; the D is unclear. This CDR3 is 14 amino acids long. The germline gives CDR1 SNHLY, CDR2 FYNNEI. V was trimmed by 7 bases and J by 4 bases, leaving 14 bases between them. CDR3 nucleotides: TGTGCCAGCACCGTCGATTTGACAAATCAGCCCCAGCATTTT. It is translated as CASTVDLTNQPQHF.

The V and J genes are TRBV9 and TRBJ1-2; 7 bases match TRBD1. Losses at the gene ends were 0 bases for V and 8 bases for J; bases not matched to a gene: 4. The CDR3 is 13 residues long. Germline CDR1 is SGDLS and CDR2 is YYNGEE. CDR3 amino acids: CASSVGQGLGYTF. The DNA of the CDR3 is TGTGCCAGCAGCGTAGGACAGGGCTTAGGCTACACCTTC.

The chain is built from TRBV7-3 and TRBJ2-1; D gene ambiguous. V shed 3 bases and J shed 7 bases, with 7 bases lying between them. CDR1 and CDR2 (germline): SGHTA, FQGTGA. This CDR3 has 12 amino acids. The CDR3 nucleotides are TGTGCCAGCAGCTTCGGTCGGAATGAGCAGTTCTTC. This codes for CASSFGRNEQFF.

This chain uses TRBV30 with TRBJ1-1, with D uncertain. The CDR3 is 13 residues long. V dropped 5 bases and J dropped 1 base, with 11 bases sitting between them. Per germline, CDR1 GTSNPN and CDR2 SVGIG (reference sequence). CDR3 sequence reads: CAWEVATNTEAFF. The CDR3 DNA reads as TGTGCCTGGGAGGTGGCGACGAACACTGAAGCTTTCTTT.

The chain employs TRBV19 and TRBJ1-2; D is possibly TRBD1 (6 bases). The CDR3 loop spans 12 amino acids. V was pared by 7 bases and J by 5 bases, with 11 bases between. Germline-derived CDR1 and CDR2 are LNHDA and SQIVND (reference sequence). The CDR3 loop reads CASTLQGYGYTF. The CDR3 DNA reads TGTGCCAGTACGTTACAGGGATATGGCTACACCTTC.

The rearrangement joins TRBV9 to TRBJ2-2; D call uncertain. There are 15 residues in the CDR3. Germline V gives CDR1 SGDLS, CDR2 YYNGEE. V was pared by 1 base and J by 5 bases, with 12 bases between. CDR3 amino acids: CASSVPGEETGELFF. In nucleotides, the CDR3 is TGTGCCAGCAGCGTACCGGGTGAGGAGACCGGGGAGCTGTTTTTT.

The chain joins TRBV5-1 to TRBJ2-3, with D possibly being TRBD1 (6 bases). This CDR3 has 13 amino acids. V lost 7 bases to trimming and J lost 3 bases, with 12 bases between them. Germline V gene data show CDR1 as SGHRS and CDR2 as YFSETQ. The DNA for the CDR3 is TGCGCCAGCCGGAAAACAGGGACAGATACGCAGTATTTT. Translated: CASRKTGTDTQYF.

The chain uses TRBV6-6 and TRBJ1-5, with D hard to call. CDR1 and CDR2 (germline): MNHNY, SVGAGI (reference sequence). The CDR3 contains 15 residues. V gave up 3 bases and J gave up 1 base, with 10 bases separating them. CDR3 sequence reads: CASSYKAASNQPQHF. The CDR3 DNA reads TGTGCCAGCAGTTATAAAGCTGCAAGCAATCAGCCCCAGCATTTT.

The chain is built from TRBV25-1 and TRBJ1-3; the D is unclear. Trimming removed 4 bases at V and 7 bases at J, with 5 bases between. Germline loops: CDR1 MGHDK, CDR2 SYGVNS. The CDR3 extends over 11 amino acids. CDR3 nucleotide sequence: TGTGCCAGCAGTGCTAAGAACACCATATATTTT. Its protein product is CASSAKNTIYF.

V usage is TRBV7-2 and J usage is TRBJ2-3, with 8 bases aligning to TRBD2. Germline CDR1 is SGHTA and CDR2 is FQGNSA. The J segment lost 0 bases and the V segment lost 0 bases, leaving 5 bases of the junction unmatched. The CDR3 consists of 17 residues. In nucleotides, the CDR3 is TGTGCCAGCAGCTTAGCGCGGGGGGCCCAAAGCACAGATACGCAGTATTTT. Its protein is CASSLARGAQSTDTQYF.

The chain joins TRBV7-2 to TRBJ1-1; possible D gene TRBD1, 6 bases. The germline V and J ends were trimmed by 2 bases and 6 bases, with 13 bases remaining between them. CDR1 and CDR2 from the germline V gene are SGHTA and FQGNSA. This CDR3 comprises 14 residues. This chain's CDR3 is CASSLNRGGSEAFF. CDR3 sequence (DNA): TGTGCCAGCAGCTTAAATCGCGGGGGCTCTGAAGCTTTCTTT.